This TCR beta chain was obtained from a study of T cell responses to AZD1222 COVID-19 vaccine. Sequencing was performed with immunoSEQ multiplex PCR; in TCRdb, only in-frame clones are kept and a portion is missing. This sample carries 100,000 to 150,000 clones, 75% to 90% of them seen once, and the ten largest clones take 8.5% to 14%. Sequencing used peripheral blood, obtained on day 0 of MenACWY control vaccination. The sequence came from an adult in good health.

The DNA of the CDR3 is TGCGCCAGCAGCTTACAGGGGGTCAACGAGCAGTACTTC. This sequence encodes CASSLQGVNEQYF. The chain joins TRBV5-1 to TRBJ2-7; 8 bases match TRBD1. The trim removed 2 bases at V and 5 bases at J, leaving 3 bases unmatched. Germline V gene data show CDR1 as SGHRS and CDR2 as YFSETQ. The CDR3 contains 13 residues.